A single sample is the source of the 21 T cell receptor beta chains below, sequenced in a study of T-cell memory formation after mild COVID-19. TCRdb itself ran the 5' RACE reads through MiXCR, one entry per CDR3 protein. The table includes more than 300,000 distinct CDR3 sequences, roughly an eighth detected once. Sequenced input: PBMCs or a T cell subset sorted from them (not recorded which). The receptors originated from a man between 18 and 29 years old who had mild COVID-19 (a few samples of this study predate the infection). Cell type and time point are not known.

This clonotype was detected a few times. The rearrangement links TRBV25-1 to TRBJ1-2; 7 nucleotides match TRBD1. V gave up 6 bases and J gave up 10 bases; unmatched junction bases: 11. The V gene's germline CDR1 is MGHDK and CDR2 SYGVNS. This CDR3 spans 13 amino acids. This chain's CDR3 is CASSPGGHSDYTF. In DNA, the CDR3 is TGTGCCAGCAGCCCAGGGGGACACTCAGACTACACCTTC.

The sample holds a few counts of this clonotype. The chain combines TRBV20-1 with TRBJ2-3; TRBD1 matches at 8 bases. Germline V gene lookup returns CDR1 DFQATT and CDR2 SNEGSKA (reference sequence). The V and J ends lost 0 bases and 3 bases, in that order; junction bases with no gene match: 5. CDR3 length equals 15 residues. CDR3 nucleotides: TGCAGTGCTAGAGATTTGGACAGGGCGACAGATACGCAGTATTTT. It codes for CSARDLDRATDTQYF.

This clonotype was seen more than once but under ten times. The chain has TRBV5-8 and TRBJ2-1, with 8 bases that match TRBD2. This CDR3 is built from 15 residues. The trim removed 2 bases at V and 3 bases at J, leaving 4 bases unmatched. Germline V gene data show CDR1 as SGHTS and CDR2 as YDEGEE. CDR3 nucleotide sequence: TGTGCCAGCAGCTTTGGACTAGCACTCTACAATGAGCAGTTCTTC. Its protein product is CASSFGLALYNEQFF.

The chain recombines TRBV2 with TRBJ2-5; 10 nucleotides match TRBD2. This CDR3 spans 14 amino acids. In germline, CDR1 is SNHLY, CDR2 FYNNEI. Trimming at V came to 7 bases and at J to 5 bases, leaving 7 bases not matched to a gene. This chain's CDR3 is CASKTGTSAETQYF. The CDR3 DNA follows: TGTGCCAGCAAGACAGGGACTAGCGCCGAGACCCAGTACTTC. Full variable domain (missing parts from reference TRBV2 and TRBJ2-5): EPEVTQTPSHQVTQMGQEVILRCVPISNHLYFYWYRQILGQKVEFLVSFYNNEISEKSEIFDDQFSVERPDGSNFTLKIRSTKLEDSAMYFCASKTGTSAETQYFGPGTRLLVL.

The CDR3 bases are TGTGCCTGGAATCGCAGGGGGCGAGAGCAGTACTTC. Translating gives CAWNRRGREQYF. This rearrangement joins TRBV30 to TRBJ2-7; TRBD1 aligns across 8 bases. In germline, CDR1 is GTSNPN, CDR2 SVGIG (reference sequence). The CDR3 extends over 12 amino acids. V lost 4 bases to trimming and J lost 7 bases; unmatched junction nucleotides: 6.

This clonotype came up many times. The rearrangement joins TRBV4-1 to TRBJ1-1, with 7 bases lining up with TRBD1. There are 19 residues in the CDR3. J lost 0 bases, V lost 1 base, and 14 bases had no gene match. Germline CDR1 MGHRA, CDR2 YSYEKL. The CDR3 spells CASSQGRAGGPSMNTEAFF. CDR3 DNA sequence: TGCGCCAGCAGCCAAGGTAGGGCAGGGGGTCCTTCAATGAACACTGAAGCTTTCTTT.

This clonotype was detected only a few times. V and J are TRBV6-5 and TRBJ2-7; TRBD2 matches 7 bases. V shed 9 bases and J 3 bases; nucleotides not matched to a gene: 8. The CDR3 has 13 amino acids. Germline V gene lookup returns CDR1 MNHEY and CDR2 SVGAGI. The CDR3 coding sequence is TGTGCCAGTCGGCGGGACTACCACTACGAGCAGTACTTC. It codes for CASRRDYHYEQYF.

This clonotype has a handful of counts. V gene TRBV6-5 combines with J gene TRBJ1-1; TRBD1 agrees at 9 bases. Germline V lookup: CDR1 MNHEY, CDR2 SVGAGI. CDR3 length equals 15 residues. J gave up 6 bases and V 6 bases, and 11 bases lay outside the gene matches. CDR3 amino acids: CASRNRGQAPSEAFF. The DNA for the CDR3 is TGTGCCAGCAGGAACAGGGGGCAGGCCCCCTCTGAAGCTTTCTTT.

This clonotype came up a few times. The gene calls are TRBV12-3 or TRBV12-4 and TRBJ2-5, with 7 bases matching TRBD1. J lost 5 bases, V lost 2 bases, and 5 bases had no gene match. The CDR3 runs 14 residues. The CDR3 loop is CASSLLGTVETQYF. The CDR3 DNA follows: TGTGCCAGCAGTTTATTGGGGACAGTTGAGACCCAGTACTTC.

The table lists this clonotype with a few counts. This chain connects TRBV5-5 to TRBJ2-3, with D hard to call. Germline lookup yields CDR1 SGHKS and CDR2 YYEKEE (reference sequence). The CDR3 is 16 amino acids. The germline V and J ends were trimmed by 4 bases and 0 bases, with 15 bases remaining between them. CDR3: CASSPLYIHSTDTQYF. The CDR3 DNA reads TGTGCCAGCAGCCCCCTTTATATACATAGCACAGATACGCAGTATTTT.

This clonotype was seen more than once but under ten times. The rearrangement joins TRBV27 to TRBJ1-6, with 9 bases matching TRBD1. The germline CDR1 and CDR2 sequences are MNHEY and SMNVEV (reference sequence). The CDR3 length is 19 residues. With 5 bases clipped from V and 5 bases from J, the junction kept 16 bases outside the gene matches. CDR3 DNA: TGTGCCAGCAGTCTAAACGCTTGGGACAGGGCCAAAAATAATTCACCCCTCCACTTT. Residues: CASSLNAWDRAKNNSPLHF.

This clonotype was recorded at least ten times. The V and J genes are TRBV6-5 and TRBJ1-5; no clear D gene. V was clipped by 5 bases and J by 0 bases, with 11 bases between them. Germline V gives CDR1 MNHEY, CDR2 SVGAGI. This CDR3 is built from 15 residues. DNA of the CDR3: TGTGCCAGCAGTACGAGAGAATTTAGCAATCAGCCCCAGCATTTT. It encodes CASSTREFSNQPQHF.

This clonotype was found a few times. Being one base from a much bigger clone, this may be a read error. V and J are TRBV5-6 and TRBJ2-1; tentative D call: TRBD1 (5 bases). Germline loops: CDR1 SGHDT, CDR2 YYEEEE. V lost 0 bases and J lost 5, with 6 bases in between. The CDR3 is 13 amino acids. The CDR3 sequence is CASSLAGHNEQFF. CDR3 DNA: TGTGCCAGCAGCTTGGCAGGGCACAATGAGCAGTTCTTC. The whole variable domain, remainder taken from reference TRBV5-6 and TRBJ2-1, is DAGVTQSPTHLIKTRGQQVTLRCSPKSGHDTVSWYQQALGQGPQFIFQYYEEEERQRGNFPDRFSGHQFPNYSSELNVNALLLGDSALYLCASSLAGHNEQFFGPGTRLTVL.

The chain recombines TRBV20-1 with TRBJ2-3, with unresolved D. The CDR3 covers 15 residues. V lost 5 bases to trimming and J lost 4 bases, with 19 bases between them. Per germline, CDR1 DFQATT and CDR2 SNEGSKA (reference sequence). CDR3 coding DNA: TGCAGTGCTGAATCGACTTCCACCTCGGCAGATACGCAGTATTTT. Residues: CSAESTSTSADTQYF.

This clonotype was detected only a few times. V usage is TRBV15 and J usage is TRBJ1-5; 8 bases match TRBD1. This CDR3 has 16 residues. V dropped 4 bases and J dropped 7; count of bases not matched to a gene: 12. The germline CDR1 and CDR2 sequences are LNHNV and YYDKDF (reference sequence). CDR3 loop: CATSKAFAGGWQPQHF. CDR3 bases: TGTGCCACCAGCAAGGCCTTTGCAGGGGGCTGGCAGCCCCAGCATTTT.

In DNA form, the CDR3 reads TGTGCCAGCAGCTTAGTGGAGCTAGCGGAGGAGACCCAGTACTTC. Residues: CASSLVELAEETQYF. The genes are TRBV7-9 and TRBJ2-5; 7 nucleotides align to TRBD2. Germline assignment: CDR1 SEHNR and CDR2 FQNEAQ (reference sequence). This CDR3 region has 15 residues. V was pared by 1 base and J by 5 bases, with 7 bases of the junction left unmatched.

The chain couples TRBV11-1 to TRBJ1-1, with 7 positions matching TRBD1. The CDR3 contains 13 residues. CDR1 and CDR2 (germline): SGHAT, FQDESV (reference sequence). Germline trimming cut 2 bases from V and 7 bases from J; bases unmatched to any gene: 4. CDR3 sequence: CASSLMGDSEAFF. Here the CDR3 DNA reads TGTGCCAGCAGCTTAATGGGGGACAGTGAAGCTTTCTTT.

The table lists this clonotype with many counts. The V and J genes are TRBV7-2 and TRBJ2-3, with TRBD1 matching over 7 bases. This CDR3 is built from 16 residues. CDR1 and CDR2 from the germline V gene are SGHTA and FQGNSA. Losses at the gene ends were 2 bases for V and 4 bases for J; bases not matched to a gene: 9. In DNA form, the CDR3 reads TGTGCCAGCAGCTTAAGTCGAGGGGGCGGACCAGATACGCAGTATTTT. Protein product: CASSLSRGGGPDTQYF.

This clonotype was found many times. J is TRBJ2-7 and V is TRBV7-2; TRBD1 matches 7 bases. Per germline, CDR1 SGHTA and CDR2 FQGNSA. The CDR3 extends over 15 amino acids. The V gene end was trimmed by 6 bases and the J gene end by 3 bases; junction bases not matched to a gene: 11. Here the CDR3 DNA reads TGTGCCAGCAGTTCAAGGGACAGAACCTTCTACGAGCAGTACTTC. Translation: CASSSRDRTFYEQYF.

This clonotype was seen a handful of times. This chain joins TRBV6-2 or TRBV6-3 and TRBJ2-7; D may be TRBD1 or TRBD2 (5 bases each). The germline V gene has CDR1 MNHEY and CDR2 SVGEGT. The CDR3 sequence is 15 residues long. V was shortened by 5 bases and J by 5 bases, with 19 bases between the two germline ends. The CDR3 DNA sequence: TGTGCCAGCAGTGACCACGGGGCCGGCGGTGACGAGCAGTACTTC. Translation gives CASSDHGAGGDEQYF.

This clonotype was detected only a few times. The CDR3 sequence is CASSSPLRDNYEQYF. CDR3 nucleotide sequence: TGTGCCAGCAGCTCGCCGCTCCGGGACAACTACGAGCAGTACTTC. The chain has TRBV11-2 and TRBJ2-7; D perhaps matches TRBD1 (6 bases). The CDR3 loop spans 15 amino acids. The ends were cut back, 4 bases at V and 3 bases at J, with 16 bases in the middle. Germline V lookup: CDR1 SGHAT, CDR2 FQNNGV.